The rows below give T cell receptor beta chains drawn from one sample of a study of shared clonotypes between healthy human individuals. The repertoire was sequenced with immunoSEQ multiplex PCR; TCRdb's copy has only in-frame clones and lacks some. The sample holds 2 million to 2.5 million clones, approximately 94% seen once. Sequencing used naive CD8+ T cells from PBMCs. Source of these receptors: a young man in good health. Some clones in this sample may be carry-over from other donors' samples. Both conserved end residues are part of each CDR3. The order of the fields is V gene, D gene, J gene, clone size, CDR3 DNA, CDR3 protein. D genes are given only for firm matches. The listing skips clone size in some rows; elsewhere it reads once, few, many or a size class.

V gene: TRBV28
D gene: .
J gene: TRBJ1-4
clone size: .
CDR3 DNA: TGTGCCAGCAGGCGGCGGGCAACTAATGAAAAACTGTTTTTT
CDR3 protein: CASRRRATNEKLFF

V gene: TRBV29-1
D gene: .
J gene: TRBJ1-1
clone size: .
CDR3 DNA: TGCAGCGCACAATACCTTGGGGGCGTAGACACTGAAGCTTTCTTT
CDR3 protein: CSAQYLGGVDTEAFF

V gene: TRBV14
D gene: .
J gene: TRBJ2-5
clone size: .
CDR3 DNA: TGTGCCAGCAGCCAAGATCTTTGGGAGACCCAGTACTTC
CDR3 protein: CASSQDLWETQYF

V gene: TRBV21-1
D gene: .
J gene: TRBJ2-4
clone size: .
CDR3 DNA: TGTGCCAGCAGCACCCGGACAGGGCCGACCTACCTAGCCAAAAACATTCAGTACTTC
CDR3 protein: CASSTRTGPTYLAKNIQYF

V gene: TRBV7-6
D gene: .
J gene: TRBJ2-7
clone size: .
CDR3 DNA: TGTGCCAGCAGCTCCCCCGAGAAGGACAGCCTCTACGAGCAGTACTTC
CDR3 protein: CASSSPEKDSLYEQYF

V gene: TRBV29-1
D gene: .
J gene: TRBJ1-2
clone size: .
CDR3 DNA: TGCAGCGTTGTAATGCACAGCGCCTATGGCTACACCTTC
CDR3 protein: CSVVMHSAYGYTF

V gene: TRBV29-1
D gene: .
J gene: TRBJ2-5
clone size: .
CDR3 DNA: TGCAGCGGGGGTCGAGCGTACCAAGAGACCCAGTACTTC
CDR3 protein: CSGGRAYQETQYF

V gene: TRBV5-1
D gene: .
J gene: TRBJ1-5
clone size: few
CDR3 DNA: TGCGCCAGCAGCTTGGGGCCGAGCAATCAGCCCCAGCATTTT
CDR3 protein: CASSLGPSNQPQHF

V gene: TRBV11-2
D gene: TRBD1
J gene: TRBJ2-7
clone size: .
CDR3 DNA: TGTGCCAGCAGCTTAGGAGGGGGACAGGGCAACGAGCAGTACTTC
CDR3 protein: CASSLGGGQGNEQYF

V gene: TRBV11-2
D gene: TRBD2
J gene: TRBJ2-7
clone size: .
CDR3 DNA: TGTGCCAGCAGCCCCGGGGGGGGCCCAAATCTCGAGCAGTACTTC
CDR3 protein: CASSPGGGPNLEQYF

V gene: TRBV15
D gene: .
J gene: TRBJ2-5
clone size: once
CDR3 DNA: TGTGCCACCAGCAGAGTAGGCGATTACCAAGAGACCCAGTACTTC
CDR3 protein: CATSRVGDYQETQYF

V gene: TRBV13
D gene: TRBD1
J gene: TRBJ2-3
clone size: once
CDR3 DNA: TGTGCCAGCAGCTCCAGGACAGGGGACTCCACAGATACGCAGTATTTT
CDR3 protein: CASSSRTGDSTDTQYF

V gene: TRBV5-6
D gene: TRBD2
J gene: TRBJ2-1
clone size: .
CDR3 DNA: TGTGCCAGCAGCTTGCTTAGCGGGGTTTACAATGAGCAGTTCTTC
CDR3 protein: CASSLLSGVYNEQFF

V gene: TRBV7-8
D gene: TRBD2
J gene: TRBJ2-1
clone size: .
CDR3 DNA: TGTGCCAGCAGCCCCAAGATCGCGACAGCGGGAAGGCCACGTTCTGAGCAGTTCTTC
CDR3 protein: CASSPKIATAGRPRSEQFF

V gene: TRBV21-1
D gene: .
J gene: TRBJ1-1
clone size: .
CDR3 DNA: TGTGCCAGCATCTTGGCAGAAGAGAACACTGAAGCTTTCTTT
CDR3 protein: CASILAEENTEAFF

V gene: TRBV27
D gene: .
J gene: TRBJ2-2
clone size: .
CDR3 DNA: TGTGCCAGCAGTCTCGGGTTTGGCACCGGGGAGCTGTTTTTT
CDR3 protein: CASSLGFGTGELFF

V gene: TRBV7-3
D gene: TRBD1
J gene: TRBJ2-7
clone size: .
CDR3 DNA: TGTGCCAGCAGCTTAAGGGACAGGTCCTACGAGCAGTACTTC
CDR3 protein: CASSLRDRSYEQYF

V gene: TRBV13
D gene: .
J gene: TRBJ2-3
clone size: .
CDR3 DNA: TGTGCCAGCAGCAATTATACAGATACGCAGTATTTT
CDR3 protein: CASSNYTDTQYF

V gene: TRBV6-5
D gene: TRBD1
J gene: TRBJ1-3
clone size: .
CDR3 DNA: TGTGCCAGCAGTTACTCGATGGGGACAGCTGGAAACACCATATATTTT
CDR3 protein: CASSYSMGTAGNTIYF

V gene: TRBV2
D gene: .
J gene: TRBJ1-1
clone size: .
CDR3 DNA: TGTGCCAGCAGGGGACTTTATGACACTGAAGCTTTCTTT
CDR3 protein: CASRGLYDTEAFF

V gene: TRBV27
D gene: TRBD1
J gene: TRBJ1-6
clone size: .
CDR3 DNA: TGTGCCAGCAGTCTCGGGACAGGGGCTTCGAATTCACCCCTCCACTTT
CDR3 protein: CASSLGTGASNSPLHF

V gene: TRBV4-3
D gene: .
J gene: TRBJ2-1
clone size: .
CDR3 DNA: TGCGCCAGCAGCCACCTAAAGTTCGGCGATGAGCAGTTCTTC
CDR3 protein: CASSHLKFGDEQFF

V gene: TRBV28
D gene: .
J gene: TRBJ2-3
clone size: .
CDR3 DNA: TGTGCCAGCAGGGCCGGCTGGACCAGCACAGATACGCAGTATTTT
CDR3 protein: CASRAGWTSTDTQYF

V gene: TRBV21-1
D gene: .
J gene: TRBJ2-7
clone size: .
CDR3 DNA: TGTGCCAACCGTAACTCCTACGAGCAGTACTTC
CDR3 protein: CANRNSYEQYF

V gene: TRBV19
D gene: .
J gene: TRBJ1-2
clone size: .
CDR3 DNA: TGTGCCAGTAGTATAGCCGCTCCGGCTGGCTACACCTTC
CDR3 protein: CASSIAAPAGYTF

V gene: TRBV6-1
D gene: .
J gene: TRBJ2-7
clone size: .
CDR3 DNA: TGTGCCAGCAAGGGTCAGGCAAACTACGAGCAGTACTTC
CDR3 protein: CASKGQANYEQYF

V gene: TRBV27
D gene: .
J gene: TRBJ2-7
clone size: .
CDR3 DNA: TGTGCCAGCAGTTTATCGTCCGGGGGCCTCTCCTACGAGCAGTACTTC
CDR3 protein: CASSLSSGGLSYEQYF

V gene: TRBV12-5
D gene: TRBD2
J gene: TRBJ2-3
clone size: .
CDR3 DNA: TGTGCTAGTGGTTTAGGTAGCGGGTACCCCACAGATACGCAGTATTTT
CDR3 protein: CASGLGSGYPTDTQYF

V gene: TRBV7-9
D gene: .
J gene: TRBJ2-5
clone size: .
CDR3 DNA: TGTGCCAGCAGCCCCGAGGAGGGGGAAGAGACCCAGTACTTC
CDR3 protein: CASSPEEGEETQYF

V gene: TRBV19
D gene: .
J gene: TRBJ1-2
clone size: .
CDR3 DNA: TGTGCCAGTAGTACCGGGAGTCGACAGGGCTACACCTTC
CDR3 protein: CASSTGSRQGYTF

V gene: TRBV7-8
D gene: .
J gene: TRBJ2-3
clone size: .
CDR3 DNA: TGTGCCAGCAGCAAGAGGGACGGGTGGGATACGCAGTATTTT
CDR3 protein: CASSKRDGWDTQYF

V gene: TRBV2
D gene: .
J gene: TRBJ2-7
clone size: .
CDR3 DNA: TGTGCCAGCAGAGACCGGGGCTCCTACGAGCAGTACTTC
CDR3 protein: CASRDRGSYEQYF

V gene: TRBV28
D gene: .
J gene: TRBJ2-7
clone size: .
CDR3 DNA: TGTGCCACCGGCTACTCCGAGCAGTACTTC
CDR3 protein: CATGYSEQYF

V gene: TRBV10-3
D gene: TRBD1
J gene: TRBJ2-7
clone size: .
CDR3 DNA: TGTGCCACCACATCAGGGGGACAGGGGGCTTACGAGCAGTACTTC
CDR3 protein: CATTSGGQGAYEQYF

V gene: TRBV29-1
D gene: TRBD1
J gene: TRBJ2-1
clone size: .
CDR3 DNA: TGCAGCGTTGTAGCTGGGGACAGGGGACAGGAGCAGTTCTTC
CDR3 protein: CSVVAGDRGQEQFF

V gene: TRBV29-1
D gene: TRBD1
J gene: TRBJ2-7
clone size: once
CDR3 DNA: TGCAGCGTTGTCACAGGGGGAGGCTACGAGCAGTACTTC
CDR3 protein: CSVVTGGGYEQYF

V gene: TRBV9
D gene: TRBD1
J gene: TRBJ2-7
clone size: .
CDR3 DNA: TGTGCCAGCAGCGCCGAACAGGGGTCATTCTACGAGCAGTACTTC
CDR3 protein: CASSAEQGSFYEQYF

V gene: TRBV6-6
D gene: TRBD1
J gene: TRBJ2-7
clone size: .
CDR3 DNA: TGTGCCAGCAGACAGGGGGCTAACTACGAGCAGTACTTC
CDR3 protein: CASRQGANYEQYF

V gene: TRBV6-5
D gene: .
J gene: TRBJ1-2
clone size: .
CDR3 DNA: TGTGCCAGCAGTTACACAGGAGCTGAGGGCTACACCTTC
CDR3 protein: CASSYTGAEGYTF

V gene: TRBV19
D gene: .
J gene: TRBJ1-3
clone size: .
CDR3 DNA: TGTGCCAGTAGTGGTACGGTTAGCTCTGGAAACACCATATATTTT
CDR3 protein: CASSGTVSSGNTIYF

V gene: TRBV6-5
D gene: .
J gene: TRBJ2-2
clone size: .
CDR3 DNA: TGTGCCAGCAGTTACTTAGCGGAGAACACCGGGGAGCTGTTTTTT
CDR3 protein: CASSYLAENTGELFF

V gene: TRBV5-1
D gene: TRBD2
J gene: TRBJ2-7
clone size: .
CDR3 DNA: TGCGCCAGCAGCATGGGGACTAGCTTGGGAGAGCAGTACTTC
CDR3 protein: CASSMGTSLGEQYF

V gene: TRBV10-2
D gene: .
J gene: TRBJ1-5
clone size: .
CDR3 DNA: TGCGCCAGCAGTGAGTCGAACAATCATCAGCCCCAGCATTTT
CDR3 protein: CASSESNNHQPQHF

V gene: TRBV2
D gene: TRBD1
J gene: TRBJ2-7
clone size: .
CDR3 DNA: TGTGCCAGCAGTCTGCAAGGACAGGTCATCAACTACGAGCAGTACTTC
CDR3 protein: CASSLQGQVINYEQYF